The present entry profiles one TCR beta chain with its context. Antigen: not known. Sequencing used immunoSEQ version 4 in survey mode. The data were produced by immunoSEQ multiplex PCR, yet TCRdb's version contains in-frame clones alone and is incomplete. The sample lists about 64,000 clones; less than 85% were seen once. Cells were stimulated with overlapping HIV-1 Gag 15-mer peptides. CD40L/CD69 double-negative CD45RO-high memory CD4+ T cells were collected. Suppressive ART was started during chronic HIV-1 infection in these adults. The sample belongs to a study of persistence of HIV-infected CD4 T cells. Germline loops: CDR1 SEHNR, CDR2 FQNEAQ (reference sequence). The CDR3 extends over 15 amino acids. The V and J ends lost 0 bases and 4 bases respectively, with 10 bases between them.

This chain connects TRBV7-9 to TRBJ1-5; unclear D gene. The receptor comes from an adult man with HIV who was CMV-seropositive. Here the sequenced sample was CD4+ T cells sorted from PBMCs after approximately 18-hour stimulation, taken from a patient who received antiretroviral therapy. This CDR3 reads CASSLALGENQPQHF. Written as DNA, the CDR3 is TGTGCCAGCAGCTTAGCGCTCGGGGAAAATCAGCCCCAGCATTTT.